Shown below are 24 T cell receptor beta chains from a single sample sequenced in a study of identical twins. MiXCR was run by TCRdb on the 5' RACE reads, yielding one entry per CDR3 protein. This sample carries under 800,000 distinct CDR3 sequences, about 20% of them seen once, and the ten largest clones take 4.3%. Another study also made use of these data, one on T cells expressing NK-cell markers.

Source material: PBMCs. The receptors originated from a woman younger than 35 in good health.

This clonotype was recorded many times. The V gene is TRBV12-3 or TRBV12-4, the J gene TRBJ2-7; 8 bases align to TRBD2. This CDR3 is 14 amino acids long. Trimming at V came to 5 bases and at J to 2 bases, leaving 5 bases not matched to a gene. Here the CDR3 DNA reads TGTGCCAGCAGTCCCCAGGGACTAGCCTACGAGCAGTACTTC. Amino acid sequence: CASSPQGLAYEQYF.

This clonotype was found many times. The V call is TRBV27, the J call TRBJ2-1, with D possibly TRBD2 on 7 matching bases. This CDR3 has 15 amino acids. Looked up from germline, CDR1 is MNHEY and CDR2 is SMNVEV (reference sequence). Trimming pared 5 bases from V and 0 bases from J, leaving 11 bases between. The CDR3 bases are TGTGCCAGCAGTGCAGCGGGACACTCCTACAATGAGCAGTTCTTC. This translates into CASSAAGHSYNEQFF.

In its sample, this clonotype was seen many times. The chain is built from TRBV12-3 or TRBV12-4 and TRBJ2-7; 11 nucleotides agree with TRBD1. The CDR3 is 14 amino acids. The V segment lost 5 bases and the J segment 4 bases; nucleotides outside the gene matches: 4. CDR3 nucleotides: TGTGCCAGCAGTCGTGGACAGGGGGCTTACGAGCAGTACTTC. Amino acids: CASSRGQGAYEQYF.

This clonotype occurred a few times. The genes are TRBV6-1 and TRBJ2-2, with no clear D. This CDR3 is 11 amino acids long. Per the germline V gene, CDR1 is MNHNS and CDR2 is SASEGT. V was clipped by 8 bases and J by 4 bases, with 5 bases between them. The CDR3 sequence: CASGPTGELFF. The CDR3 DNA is TGTGCCAGCGGACCCACCGGGGAGCTGTTTTTT.

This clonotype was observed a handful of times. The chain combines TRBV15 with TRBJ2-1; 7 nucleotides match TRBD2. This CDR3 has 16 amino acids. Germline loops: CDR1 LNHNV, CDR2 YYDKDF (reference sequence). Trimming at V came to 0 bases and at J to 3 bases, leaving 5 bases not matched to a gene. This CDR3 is CATSRDRASGYNEQFF. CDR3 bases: TGTGCCACCAGCAGAGATCGGGCTAGCGGCTACAATGAGCAGTTCTTC.

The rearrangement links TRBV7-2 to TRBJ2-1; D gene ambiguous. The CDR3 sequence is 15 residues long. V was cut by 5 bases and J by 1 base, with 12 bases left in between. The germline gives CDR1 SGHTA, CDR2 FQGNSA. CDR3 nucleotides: TGTGCCAGCAGCCATTTCACTAAATCCTACAATGAGCAGTTCTTC. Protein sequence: CASSHFTKSYNEQFF. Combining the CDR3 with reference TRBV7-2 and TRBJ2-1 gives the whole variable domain GAGVSQSPSNKVTEKGKDVELRCDPISGHTALYWYRQSLGQGLEFLIYFQGNSAPDKSGLPSDRFSAERTGGSVSTLTIQRTQQEDSAVYLCASSHFTKSYNEQFFGPGTRLTVL.

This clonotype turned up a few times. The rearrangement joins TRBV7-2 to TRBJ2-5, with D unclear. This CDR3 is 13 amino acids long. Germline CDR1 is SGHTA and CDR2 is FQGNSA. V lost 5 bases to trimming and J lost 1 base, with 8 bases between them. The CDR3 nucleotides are TGTGCCAGCAGCAACCGGGCCCAAGAGACCCAGTACTTC. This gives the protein CASSNRAQETQYF.

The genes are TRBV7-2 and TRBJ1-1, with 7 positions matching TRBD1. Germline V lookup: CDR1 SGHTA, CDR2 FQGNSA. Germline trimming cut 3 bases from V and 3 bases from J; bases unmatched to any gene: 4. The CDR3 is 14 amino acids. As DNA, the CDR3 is TGTGCCAGCAGCTTCCAGGGGGAGGACACTGAAGCTTTCTTT. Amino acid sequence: CASSFQGEDTEAFF.

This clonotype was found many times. The DNA for the CDR3 is TGTGCCACCCTATTAGCGGGAGGGCGGGGGGAGCAGTTCTTC. As protein: CATLLAGGRGEQFF. The chain combines TRBV12-3 or TRBV12-4 with TRBJ2-1, with 11 nucleotides matching TRBD2. Losses at the gene ends were 10 bases for V and 10 bases for J; bases not matched to a gene: 12. This CDR3 has 14 residues.

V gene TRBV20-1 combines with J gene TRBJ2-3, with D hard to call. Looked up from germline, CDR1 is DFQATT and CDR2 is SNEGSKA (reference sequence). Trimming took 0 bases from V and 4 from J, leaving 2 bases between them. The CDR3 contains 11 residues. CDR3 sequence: CSARDSDTQYF. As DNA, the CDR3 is TGCAGTGCTAGAGATTCAGATACGCAGTATTTT.

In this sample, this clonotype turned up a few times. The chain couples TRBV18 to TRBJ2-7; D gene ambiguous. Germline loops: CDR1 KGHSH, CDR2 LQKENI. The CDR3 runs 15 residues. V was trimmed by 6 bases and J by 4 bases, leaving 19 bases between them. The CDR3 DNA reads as TGTGCCAGCTCCCTCTCAGGAGACCCAGTTTACGAGCAGTACTTC. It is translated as CASSLSGDPVYEQYF. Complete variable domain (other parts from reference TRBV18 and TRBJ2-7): NAGVMQNPRHLVRRRGQEARLRCSPMKGHSHVYWYRQLPEEGLKFMVYLQKENIIDESGMPKERFSAEFPKEGPSILRIQQVVRGDSAAYFCASSLSGDPVYEQYFGPGTRLTVT.

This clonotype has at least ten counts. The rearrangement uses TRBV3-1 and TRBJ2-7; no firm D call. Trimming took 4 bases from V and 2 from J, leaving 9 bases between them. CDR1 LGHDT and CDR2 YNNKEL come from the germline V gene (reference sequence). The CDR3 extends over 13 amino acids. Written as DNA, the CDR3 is TGTGCCAGCAGCCCGGACGGACCCTACGAGCAGTACTTC. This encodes CASSPDGPYEQYF.

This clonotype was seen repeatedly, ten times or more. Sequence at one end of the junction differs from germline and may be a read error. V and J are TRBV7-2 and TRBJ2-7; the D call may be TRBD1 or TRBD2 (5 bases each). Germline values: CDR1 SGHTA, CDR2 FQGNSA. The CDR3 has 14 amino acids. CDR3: CASSPSGASHEQYF. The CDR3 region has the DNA TGTGCCAGCAGCCCCTCCGGGGCCTCCCACGAGCAGTACTTC.

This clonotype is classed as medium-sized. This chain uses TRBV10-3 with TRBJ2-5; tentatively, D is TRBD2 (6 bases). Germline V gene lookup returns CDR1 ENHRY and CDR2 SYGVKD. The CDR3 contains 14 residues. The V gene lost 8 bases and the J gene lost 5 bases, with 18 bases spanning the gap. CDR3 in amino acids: CAIAPVGTLETQYF. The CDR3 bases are TGTGCCATCGCGCCCGTAGGGACTTTGGAGACCCAGTACTTC.

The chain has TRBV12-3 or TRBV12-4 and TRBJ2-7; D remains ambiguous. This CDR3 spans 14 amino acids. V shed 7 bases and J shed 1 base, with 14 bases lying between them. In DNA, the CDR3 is TGTGCCAGCACCCTGGAGCTAGTTTCCTACGAGCAGTACTTC. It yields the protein CASTLELVSYEQYF.

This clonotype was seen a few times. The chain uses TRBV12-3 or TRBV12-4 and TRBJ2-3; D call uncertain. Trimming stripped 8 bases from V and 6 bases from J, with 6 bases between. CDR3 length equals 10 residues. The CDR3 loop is CASVGDTQYF. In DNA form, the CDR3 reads TGTGCCAGCGTGGGTGATACGCAGTATTTT.

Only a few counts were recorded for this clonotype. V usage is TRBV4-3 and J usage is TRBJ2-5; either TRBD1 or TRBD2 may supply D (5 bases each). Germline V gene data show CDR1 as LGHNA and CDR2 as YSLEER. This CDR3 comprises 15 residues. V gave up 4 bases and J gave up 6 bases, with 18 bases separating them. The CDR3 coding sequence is TGCGCCAGCAGCCCACCCGGGGCAGGTGTGAAGACCCAGTACTTC. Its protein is CASSPPGAGVKTQYF.

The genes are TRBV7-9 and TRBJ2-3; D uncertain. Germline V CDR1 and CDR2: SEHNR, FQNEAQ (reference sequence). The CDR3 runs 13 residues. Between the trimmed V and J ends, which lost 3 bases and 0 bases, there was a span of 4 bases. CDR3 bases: TGTGCCAGCAGCTTCTATAGCACAGATACGCAGTATTTT. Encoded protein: CASSFYSTDTQYF.

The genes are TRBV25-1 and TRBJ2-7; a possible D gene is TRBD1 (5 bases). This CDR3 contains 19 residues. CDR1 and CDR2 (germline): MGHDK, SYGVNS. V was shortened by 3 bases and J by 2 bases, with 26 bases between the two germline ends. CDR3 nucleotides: TGTGCCAGCAGTGACTTCTGCGAAGTTCTCAACAGGCGGACCTACGAGCAGTACTTC. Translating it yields CASSDFCEVLNRRTYEQYF.

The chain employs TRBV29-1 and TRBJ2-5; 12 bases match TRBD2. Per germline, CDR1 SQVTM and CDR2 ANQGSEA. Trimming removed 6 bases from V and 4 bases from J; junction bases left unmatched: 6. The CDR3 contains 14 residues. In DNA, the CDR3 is TGCAGCGTGACTAGCGGGGGTTCGGGAGAGACCCAGTACTTC. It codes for CSVTSGGSGETQYF.

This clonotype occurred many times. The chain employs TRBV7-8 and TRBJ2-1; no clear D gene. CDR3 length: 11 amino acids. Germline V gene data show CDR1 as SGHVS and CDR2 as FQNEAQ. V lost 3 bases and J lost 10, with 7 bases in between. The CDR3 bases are TGTGCCAGCAGCTTGAGGACGGAGCAGTTCTTC. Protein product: CASSLRTEQFF.

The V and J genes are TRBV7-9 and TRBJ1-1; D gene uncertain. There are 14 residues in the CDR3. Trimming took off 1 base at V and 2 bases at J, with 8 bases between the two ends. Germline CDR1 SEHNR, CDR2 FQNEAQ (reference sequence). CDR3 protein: CASSLGSINTEAFF. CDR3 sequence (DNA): TGTGCCAGCAGCTTAGGGTCGATTAACACTGAAGCTTTCTTT.

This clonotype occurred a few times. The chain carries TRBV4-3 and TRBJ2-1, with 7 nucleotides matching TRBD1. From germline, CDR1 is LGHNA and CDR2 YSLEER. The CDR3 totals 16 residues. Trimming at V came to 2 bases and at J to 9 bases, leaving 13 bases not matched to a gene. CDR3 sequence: CASSQRGDLGGVEQFF. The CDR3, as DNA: TGCGCCAGCAGCCAACGAGGGGATCTAGGGGGCGTTGAGCAGTTCTTC.

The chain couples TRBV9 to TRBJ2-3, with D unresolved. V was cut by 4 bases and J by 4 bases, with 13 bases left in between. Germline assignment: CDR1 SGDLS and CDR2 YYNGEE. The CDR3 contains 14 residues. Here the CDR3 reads CASSPRVIADTQYF. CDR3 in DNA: TGTGCCAGCAGCCCCCGGGTTATCGCAGATACGCAGTATTTT.